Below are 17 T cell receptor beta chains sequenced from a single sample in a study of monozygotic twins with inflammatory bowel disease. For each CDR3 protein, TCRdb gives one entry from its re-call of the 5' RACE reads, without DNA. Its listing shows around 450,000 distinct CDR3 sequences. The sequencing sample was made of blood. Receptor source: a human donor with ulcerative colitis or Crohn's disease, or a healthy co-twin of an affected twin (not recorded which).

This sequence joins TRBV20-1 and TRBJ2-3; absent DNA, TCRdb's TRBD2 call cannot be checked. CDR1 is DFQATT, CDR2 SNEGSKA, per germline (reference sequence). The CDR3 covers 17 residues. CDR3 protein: CSARDPSAAGGTDTQYF.

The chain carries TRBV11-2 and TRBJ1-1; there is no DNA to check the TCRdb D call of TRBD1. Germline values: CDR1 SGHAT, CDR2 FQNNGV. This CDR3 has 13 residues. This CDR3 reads CASRTQAVTEAFF.

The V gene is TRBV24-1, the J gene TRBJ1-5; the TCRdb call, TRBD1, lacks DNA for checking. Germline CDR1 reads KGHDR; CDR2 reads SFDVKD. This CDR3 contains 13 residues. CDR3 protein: CATSRDREYPQHF.

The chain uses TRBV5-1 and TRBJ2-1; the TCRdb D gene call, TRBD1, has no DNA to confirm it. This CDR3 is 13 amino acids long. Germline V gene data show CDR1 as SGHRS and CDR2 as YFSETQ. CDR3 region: CASDRAGGNEQFF.

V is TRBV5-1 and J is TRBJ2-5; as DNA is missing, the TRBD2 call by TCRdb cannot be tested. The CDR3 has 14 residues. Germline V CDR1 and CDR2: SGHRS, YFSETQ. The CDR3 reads CASSATSGIETQYF.

The CDR3 reads CASSSGAGRVAF. This chain uses TRBV7-6 with TRBJ2-1; there is no DNA to check the TCRdb D call of TRBD1. CDR1 SGHVS and CDR2 FNYEAQ come from the germline V gene. The CDR3 is 12 residues long.

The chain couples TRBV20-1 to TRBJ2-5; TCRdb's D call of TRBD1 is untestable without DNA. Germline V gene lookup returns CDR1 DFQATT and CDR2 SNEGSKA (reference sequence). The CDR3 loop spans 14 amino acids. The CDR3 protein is CSAPPGQGRGTQYF.

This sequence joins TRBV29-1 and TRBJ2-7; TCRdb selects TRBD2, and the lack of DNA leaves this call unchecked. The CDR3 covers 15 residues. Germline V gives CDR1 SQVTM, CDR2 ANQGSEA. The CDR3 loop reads CSAKGGSGSLYEQYF.

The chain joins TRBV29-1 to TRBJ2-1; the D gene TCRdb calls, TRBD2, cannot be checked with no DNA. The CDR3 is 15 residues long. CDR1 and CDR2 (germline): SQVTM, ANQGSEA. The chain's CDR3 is CSVERVSGGFNEQFF.

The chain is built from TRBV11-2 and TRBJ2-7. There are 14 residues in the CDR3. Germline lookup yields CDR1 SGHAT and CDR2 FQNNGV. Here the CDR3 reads CASRQAPTSYEQYF. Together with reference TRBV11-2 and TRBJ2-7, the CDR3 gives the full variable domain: EAGVAQSPRYKIIEKRQSVAFWCNPISGHATLYWYQQILGQGPKLLIQFQNNGVVDDSQLPKDRFSAERLKGVDSTLKIQPAKLEDSAVYLCASRQAPTSYEQYFGPGTRLTVT.

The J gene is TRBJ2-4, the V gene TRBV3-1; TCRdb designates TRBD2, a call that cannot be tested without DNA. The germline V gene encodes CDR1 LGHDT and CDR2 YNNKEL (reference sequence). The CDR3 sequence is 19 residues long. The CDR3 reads CASSQVAGSGTLAKNIQYF.

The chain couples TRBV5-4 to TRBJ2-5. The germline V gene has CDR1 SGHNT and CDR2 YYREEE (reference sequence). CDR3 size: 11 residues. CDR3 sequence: CASSFDETQYF.

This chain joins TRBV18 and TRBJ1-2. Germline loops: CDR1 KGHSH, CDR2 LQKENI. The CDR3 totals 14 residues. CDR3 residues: CASSPGSEGYGYTF.

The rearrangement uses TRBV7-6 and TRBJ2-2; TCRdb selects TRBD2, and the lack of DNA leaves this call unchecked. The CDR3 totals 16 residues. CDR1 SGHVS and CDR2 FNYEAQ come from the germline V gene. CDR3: CASSLPSGTSKRELFF.

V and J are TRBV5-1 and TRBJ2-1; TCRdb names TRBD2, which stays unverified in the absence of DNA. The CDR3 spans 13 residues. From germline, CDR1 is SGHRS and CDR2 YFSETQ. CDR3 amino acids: CASRASGVVEQFF.

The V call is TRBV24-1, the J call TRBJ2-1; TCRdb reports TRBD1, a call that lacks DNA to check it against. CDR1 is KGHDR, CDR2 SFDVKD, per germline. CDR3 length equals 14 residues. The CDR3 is CATQSGQGYNEQFF.

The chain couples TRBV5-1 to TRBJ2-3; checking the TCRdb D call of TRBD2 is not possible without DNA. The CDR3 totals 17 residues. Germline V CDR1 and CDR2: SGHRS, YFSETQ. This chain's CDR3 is CASSLVRGLRGADTQYF.